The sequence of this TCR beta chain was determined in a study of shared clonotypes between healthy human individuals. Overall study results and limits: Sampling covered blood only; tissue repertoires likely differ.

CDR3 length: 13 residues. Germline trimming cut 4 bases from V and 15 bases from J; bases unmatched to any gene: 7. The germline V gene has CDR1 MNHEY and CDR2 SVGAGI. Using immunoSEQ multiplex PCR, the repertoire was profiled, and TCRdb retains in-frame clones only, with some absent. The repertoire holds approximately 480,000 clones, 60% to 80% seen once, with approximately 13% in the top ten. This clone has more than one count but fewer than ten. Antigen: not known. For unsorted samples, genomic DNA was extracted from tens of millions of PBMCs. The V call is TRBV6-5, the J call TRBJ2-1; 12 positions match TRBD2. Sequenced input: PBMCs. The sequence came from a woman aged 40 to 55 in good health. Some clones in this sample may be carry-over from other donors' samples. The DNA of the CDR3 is TGTGCCAGCAGTTTCGCGACTAGCGGGAGTCGGTTCTTC. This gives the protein CASSFATSGSRFF.